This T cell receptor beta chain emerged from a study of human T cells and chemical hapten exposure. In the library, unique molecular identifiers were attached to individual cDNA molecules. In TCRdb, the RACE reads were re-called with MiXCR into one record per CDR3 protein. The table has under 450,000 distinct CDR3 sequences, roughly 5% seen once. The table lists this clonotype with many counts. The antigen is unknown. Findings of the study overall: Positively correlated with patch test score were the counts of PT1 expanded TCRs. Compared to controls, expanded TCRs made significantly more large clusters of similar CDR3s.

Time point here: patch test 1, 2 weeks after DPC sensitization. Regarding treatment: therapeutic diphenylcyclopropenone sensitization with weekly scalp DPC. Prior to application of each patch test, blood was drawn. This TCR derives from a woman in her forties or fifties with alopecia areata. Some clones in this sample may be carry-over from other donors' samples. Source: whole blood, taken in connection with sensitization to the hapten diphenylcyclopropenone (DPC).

The CDR3 region is CASSQERGGSYEQYF. The CDR3 DNA reads as TGCGCCAGCAGCCAAGAACGGGGGGGTTCCTACGAGCAGTACTTC. The V call is TRBV4-1, the J call TRBJ2-7; 8 bases are a match to TRBD2. The CDR3 has 15 amino acids. Germline V gene data show CDR1 as MGHRA and CDR2 as YSYEKL. Trimming cost V 0 bases and J 1 base; bases outside gene matches: 2.